This TCR beta chain was observed in a study of T cells after yellow fever vaccination. Using its own MiXCR run on the 5' RACE reads, TCRdb lists one record per CDR3 protein. The sample has around 70,000 distinct CDR3 sequences; roughly 6.9% are singletons. The germline gives CDR1 MNHEY, CDR2 SVGAGI. The V and J ends lost 0 bases and 4 bases respectively, with 12 bases between them. The CDR3 is 15 amino acids. The TCR was taken from a young man who received the YFV17D yellow fever vaccine. This chain links TRBV6-5 with TRBJ1-2; maybe TRBD1 (5 bases). Sequencing was performed on CD8+ T cells sorted from PBMCs, taken more than 4 days after the first yellow fever vaccination. Written as DNA, the CDR3 is TGTGCCAGCAGTTACTCGAAAGACAGTATCTATGGCTACACCTTC. Translating it yields CASSYSKDSIYGYTF.